The 18 T cell receptor beta chains below all came from one sample that was sequenced in a study of blood T cell repertoires in COVID-19. Only in-frame clones appear in the TCRdb table, and some are missing; sequencing was by immunoSEQ multiplex PCR. Of approximately 190,000 clones listed, roughly four fifths were seen once; the top ten hold about 4.9%. The sequenced sample was peripheral blood. The receptors originated from a woman between 25 and 40 years old with acute or convalescent COVID-19.

V and J are TRBV7-9 and TRBJ1-2; maybe TRBD1 (5 bases). V shed 1 base and J shed 6 bases, with 12 bases lying between them. The V gene's germline CDR1 is SEHNR and CDR2 FQNEAQ (reference sequence). The length of the CDR3 is 14 residues. The CDR3 region has the DNA TGTGCCAGCAGCTTAGTCGAGGACATAGATGGCTACACCTTC. It encodes CASSLVEDIDGYTF.

The rearrangement links TRBV10-3 to TRBJ1-1; 7 bases are shared with TRBD1. CDR3 length equals 14 residues. The V gene's germline CDR1 is ENHRY and CDR2 SYGVKD. V gave up 5 bases and J gave up 2 bases; unmatched junction bases: 5. The CDR3 bases are TGTGCCATCAGTAACCGGGACAGAAACACTGAAGCTTTCTTT. Translated: CAISNRDRNTEAFF.

This clone has just a few counts. V is TRBV5-6 and J is TRBJ2-5; 7 positions agree with TRBD2. This CDR3 spans 13 amino acids. The V and J ends lost 7 bases and 1 base, in that order; junction bases with no gene match: 4. Germline assignment: CDR1 SGHDT and CDR2 YYEEEE. Here the CDR3 reads CASVGGFQETQYF. The CDR3 region has the DNA TGTGCCAGCGTGGGGGGGTTCCAAGAGACCCAGTACTTC.

This chain joins TRBV6-5 and TRBJ1-1, with 9 nucleotides matching TRBD1. Germline trimming cut 5 bases from V and 6 bases from J; bases unmatched to any gene: 10. The CDR3 is made up of 15 amino acids. From germline, CDR1 is MNHEY and CDR2 SVGAGI. The CDR3, as DNA: TGTGCCAGCAGTCGGCACACAGGGGGCAAGGCTGAAGCTTTCTTT. As protein: CASSRHTGGKAEAFF.

This rearrangement joins TRBV6-5 to TRBJ1-2; TRBD1 agrees at 7 bases. This CDR3 is 14 amino acids long. Unmatched junction bases numbered 8, after V lost 2 bases and J lost 8 bases. Looked up from germline, CDR1 is MNHEY and CDR2 is SVGAGI. The CDR3 here is CASSYRGTEAGYTF. CDR3 DNA: TGTGCCAGCAGTTACCGTGGGACAGAGGCCGGCTACACCTTC.

The gene calls are TRBV9 and TRBJ1-1; TRBD1 matches at 7 bases. V was pared by 2 bases and J by 4 bases, with 5 bases of the junction left unmatched. The CDR3 is made up of 14 amino acids. Germline CDR1 SGDLS, CDR2 YYNGEE. CDR3 amino acids: CASSVGQAATEAFF. CDR3 in DNA: TGTGCCAGCAGCGTTGGACAGGCTGCCACTGAAGCTTTCTTT.

The CDR3 loop is CASSGTAGGTQYF. CDR3 nucleotides: TGCGCCAGCAGTGGGACTGCAGGGGGGACCCAGTACTTC. The rearrangement links TRBV5-1 to TRBJ2-5, with a possible D match to TRBD1 (7 bases). V lost 5 bases to trimming and J lost 7 bases, with 15 bases between them. Looked up from germline, CDR1 is SGHRS and CDR2 is YFSETQ. The CDR3 has 13 amino acids.

The rearrangement links TRBV5-6 to TRBJ1-5; D not resolved. There are 14 residues in the CDR3. CDR1 is SGHDT, CDR2 YYEEEE, per germline. V was clipped by 1 base and J by 5 bases, with 10 bases between them. As DNA, the CDR3 is TGTGCCAGCAGCTTGTGGGCCGGGGATCAGCCCCAGCATTTT. Translation: CASSLWAGDQPQHF.

In its sample, this clone was seen a few times. CDR3 in DNA: TGTGCCAGCAGCCAAGATACTGCCTCAACAGGGAAACTGTTTTTT. This encodes CASSQDTASTGKLFF. The chain uses TRBV4-2 and TRBJ1-4; tentatively, D is TRBD1 (6 bases). This CDR3 spans 15 amino acids. The germline V gene encodes CDR1 LGHNA and CDR2 YNFKEQ. V lost 0 bases and J 11 bases, leaving 16 bases between the germline ends.

This chain connects TRBV6-6 to TRBJ1-4; D call uncertain. Per the germline V gene, CDR1 is MNHNY and CDR2 is SVGAGI (reference sequence). Trimming took 2 bases from V and 8 from J, leaving 6 bases between them. CDR3 size: 12 residues. The CDR3 nucleotides are TGTGCCAGCAGTTACACCGGGGAAAAACTGTTTTTT. This codes for CASSYTGEKLFF.

The genes are TRBV20-1 and TRBJ2-3; the D is unclear. The length of the CDR3 is 15 residues. The germline CDR1 and CDR2 sequences are DFQATT and SNEGSKA (reference sequence). Trimming pared 3 bases from V and 0 bases from J, leaving 13 bases between. CDR3 sequence reads: CSASDTRASTDTQYF. The CDR3 bases are TGCAGTGCTAGTGACACCCGCGCGAGCACAGATACGCAGTATTTT.

The gene calls are TRBV18 and TRBJ2-7; 9 positions agree with TRBD1. Germline V gene data show CDR1 as KGHSH and CDR2 as LQKENI. The junction had 13 bases not matched to a gene; V was cut back by 3 bases and J by 7 bases. The length of the CDR3 is 16 residues. The CDR3 bases are TGTGCCAGCTCACCTGATTGGAACAGGGGGCGCGGGGAGCAGTACTTC. This codes for CASSPDWNRGRGEQYF.

The V call is TRBV19, the J call TRBJ1-1; no definite D call. The CDR3 totals 14 residues. Trimming took off 3 bases at V and 1 base at J, with 9 bases between the two ends. CDR1 and CDR2 from the germline V gene are LNHDA and SQIVND (reference sequence). This CDR3 is CASSIGQENTEAFF. CDR3 nucleotide sequence: TGTGCCAGTAGTATCGGCCAGGAGAACACTGAAGCTTTCTTT.

The chain is built from TRBV6-5 and TRBJ1-6; perhaps TRBD1 as D (5 bases). The V gene's germline CDR1 is MNHEY and CDR2 SVGAGI. The CDR3 length is 14 residues. V lost 5 bases to trimming and J lost 8 bases, with 13 bases between them. CDR3 nucleotide sequence: TGTGCCAGCAGTCGTCTGACGGGGGATTCACCCCTCCACTTT. Translation: CASSRLTGDSPLHF.

The chain employs TRBV2 and TRBJ2-1, with TRBD2 matching over 13 bases. With V trimmed by 6 bases and J by 7 bases, 6 bases remained unmatched. Looked up from germline, CDR1 is SNHLY and CDR2 is FYNNEI. The CDR3 length is 15 residues. CDR3 residues: CASRELAGGSNEQFF. CDR3 DNA: TGTGCCAGCAGGGAACTAGCGGGGGGGTCGAATGAGCAGTTCTTC.

V usage is TRBV2 and J usage is TRBJ2-1; no firm D call. The CDR3 is made up of 18 amino acids. The V gene's germline CDR1 is SNHLY and CDR2 FYNNEI. V was trimmed by 3 bases and J by 2 bases, leaving 20 bases between them. CDR3 amino acids: CASSDRPRFLEAYNEQFF. The CDR3, as DNA: TGTGCCAGCAGTGATAGGCCCAGGTTCCTCGAAGCCTACAATGAGCAGTTCTTC.

The chain recombines TRBV28 with TRBJ2-5; D possibly corresponds to TRBD1 (5 bases). CDR3 length: 15 residues. The germline V and J ends were trimmed by 4 bases and 0 bases, with 12 bases remaining between them. The germline V gene encodes CDR1 MDHEN and CDR2 SYDVKM. The CDR3 DNA follows: TGTGCCAGCAGTTGGGGCAGACCGTACCAAGAGACCCAGTACTTC. It encodes CASSWGRPYQETQYF.

V is TRBV6-2 or TRBV6-3 and J is TRBJ2-3; 8 nucleotides line up with TRBD2. The CDR3 spans 16 residues. The ends lost 6 bases at V and 3 bases at J; junction bases unmatched: 11. Germline V gene sequence: CDR1 MNHEY, CDR2 SVGEGT. DNA for the CDR3: TGTGCCAGCAGCCCCCAGGATAGCGGGGAAACAGATACGCAGTATTTT. It encodes CASSPQDSGETDTQYF.